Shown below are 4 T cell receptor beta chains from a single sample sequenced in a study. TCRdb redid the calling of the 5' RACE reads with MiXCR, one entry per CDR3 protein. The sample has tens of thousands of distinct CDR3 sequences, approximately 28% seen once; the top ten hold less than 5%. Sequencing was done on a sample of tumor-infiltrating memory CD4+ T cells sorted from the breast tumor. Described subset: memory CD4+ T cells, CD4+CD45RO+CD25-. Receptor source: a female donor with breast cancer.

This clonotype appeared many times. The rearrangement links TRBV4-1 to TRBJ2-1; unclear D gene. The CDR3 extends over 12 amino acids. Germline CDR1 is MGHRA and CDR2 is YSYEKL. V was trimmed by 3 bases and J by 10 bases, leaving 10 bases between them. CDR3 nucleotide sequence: TGCGCCAGCAGCCATCTTTTGGGGGAGCAGTTCTTC. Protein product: CASSHLLGEQFF.

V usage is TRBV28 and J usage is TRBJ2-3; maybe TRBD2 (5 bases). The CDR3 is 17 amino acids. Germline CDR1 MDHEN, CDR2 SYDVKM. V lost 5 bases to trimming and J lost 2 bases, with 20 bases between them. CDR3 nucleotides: TGTGCCAGCAGTCGAGGGCCGGGCGGGTGGGCCACAGATACGCAGTATTTT. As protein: CASSRGPGGWATDTQYF.

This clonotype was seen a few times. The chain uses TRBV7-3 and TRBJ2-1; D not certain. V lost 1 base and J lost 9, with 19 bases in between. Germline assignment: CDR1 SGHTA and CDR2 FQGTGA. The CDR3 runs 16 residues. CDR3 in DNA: TGTGCCAGCAGCTTAAGCGCCGCAAACTCAGATGGTGAGCAGTTCTTC. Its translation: CASSLSAANSDGEQFF.

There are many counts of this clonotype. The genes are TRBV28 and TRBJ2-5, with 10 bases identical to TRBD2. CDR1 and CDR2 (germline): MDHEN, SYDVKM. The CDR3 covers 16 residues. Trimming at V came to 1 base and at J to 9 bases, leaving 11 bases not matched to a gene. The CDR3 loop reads CASSLSAIAGGGAQYF. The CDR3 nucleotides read TGTGCCAGCAGTTTATCCGCCATAGCGGGGGGCGGAGCCCAGTACTTC.